This T cell receptor (beta chain) was observed in a study of CD8 T cells in ankylosing spondylitis. This clonotype was seen once. Its specificity is unknown. V lost 1 base and J 8 bases, leaving 12 bases between the germline ends. Germline loops: CDR1 SGHTA, CDR2 FQGNSA. The CDR3 contains 15 residues. Whole-study findings and limits: Disease-linked clones reportedly concentrated significantly in matched ankylosing spondylitis synovial fluid. Relatively rare in peripheral blood, disease-linked clones were also CD8+. Blood from ankylosing spondylitis patients appeared to carry a characteristic roughly 8-variant TCR beta motif.

From the 5' RACE reads, TCRdb called clonotypes with MiXCR, one entry per CDR3 protein. This table has hundreds of thousands of distinct CDR3 sequences, approximately 26% appearing once. The chain uses TRBV7-2 and TRBJ1-6, with D unresolved. Source material: blood, either unsorted or a sorted T cell fraction (not recorded which). The clonotype originates from a male donor with ankylosing spondylitis. The CDR3 spells CASSLGLGGYSPLHF. The DNA for the CDR3 is TGTGCCAGCAGCTTAGGGTTAGGCGGGTATTCACCCCTCCACTTT.